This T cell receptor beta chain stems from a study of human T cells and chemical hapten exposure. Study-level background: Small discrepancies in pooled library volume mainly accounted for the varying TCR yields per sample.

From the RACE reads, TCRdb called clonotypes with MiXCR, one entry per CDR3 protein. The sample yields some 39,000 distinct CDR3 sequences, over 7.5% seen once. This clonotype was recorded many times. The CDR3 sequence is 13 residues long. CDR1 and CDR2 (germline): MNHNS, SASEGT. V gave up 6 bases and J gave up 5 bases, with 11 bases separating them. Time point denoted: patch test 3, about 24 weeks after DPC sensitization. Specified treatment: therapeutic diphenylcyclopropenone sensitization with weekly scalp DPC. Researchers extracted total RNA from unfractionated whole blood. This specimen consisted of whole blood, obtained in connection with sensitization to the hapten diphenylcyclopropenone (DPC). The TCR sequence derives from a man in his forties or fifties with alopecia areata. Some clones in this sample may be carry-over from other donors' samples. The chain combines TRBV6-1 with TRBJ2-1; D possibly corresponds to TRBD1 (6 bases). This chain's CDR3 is CASRLGTHNEQFF. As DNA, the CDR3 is TGTGCCAGCAGATTAGGGACACACAATGAGCAGTTCTTC.